Following are 15 T cell receptor beta chains from one sample sequenced in a study of T cells in Graves' hyperthyroidism and ophthalmopathy. RNA transcripts gave rise to amplified TCR beta CDR3 regions. First-round RT-PCR of the TCR CDR3 relied on the HTBI primer set. TCRdb reprocessed the multiplex PCR reads with MiXCR, giving one entry per CDR3 protein. The table lists approximately 600,000 distinct CDR3 sequences, less than 25% of them singletons. The sequenced material came from blood. These receptor sequences come from a man aged 30-40 years with Graves' ophthalmopathy.

This clonotype was seen only a few times. V gene TRBV4-1 combines with J gene TRBJ2-1; 8 bases line up with TRBD1. V shed 4 bases and J 8 bases; nucleotides not matched to a gene: 7. The germline CDR1 and CDR2 sequences are MGHRA and YSYEKL. The CDR3 length is 14 residues. In DNA, the CDR3 is TGCGCCAGCAGCCTACGACAGGGGCACTATGAGCAGTTCTTC. Residues: CASSLRQGHYEQFF.

J is TRBJ2-7 and V is TRBV5-4, with 12 nucleotides matching TRBD2. There are 17 residues in the CDR3. V gave up 3 bases and J gave up 1 base; unmatched junction bases: 8. CDR1 and CDR2 from the germline V gene are SGHNT and YYREEE (reference sequence). In DNA form, the CDR3 reads TGTGCCAGCAGCTCGTACCTGACTAGCGGGGGATCCTACGAGCAGTACTTC. It translates to CASSSYLTSGGSYEQYF.

The V call is TRBV11-2, the J call TRBJ2-2, with a weak D call TRBD1 (6 bases). CDR3 size: 16 residues. Looked up from germline, CDR1 is SGHAT and CDR2 is FQNNGV. Trimming removed 6 bases at V and 3 bases at J, with 17 bases between. In nucleotides, the CDR3 is TGTGCCAGCAGTAAACAGGGTCTGGGCTACACCGGGGAGCTGTTTTTT. Its protein product is CASSKQGLGYTGELFF.

This sequence joins TRBV3-1 and TRBJ2-2; the D is unclear. Trimming shortened V by 5 bases and J by 3 bases, and 10 bases separated the two germline ends. From germline, CDR1 is LGHDT and CDR2 YNNKEL (reference sequence). This CDR3 has 14 residues. The CDR3 loop reads CASSFKLDTGELFF. The DNA for the CDR3 is TGTGCCAGCAGCTTCAAGCTAGACACCGGGGAGCTGTTTTTT. The variable domain in full, completed from reference TRBV3-1 and TRBJ2-2, reads DTAVSQTPKYLVTQMGNDKSIKCEQNLGHDTMYWYKQDSKKFLKIMFSYNNKELIINETVPNRFSPKSPDKAHLNLHINSLELGDSAVYFCASSFKLDTGELFFGEGSRLTVL.

The rearrangement joins TRBV15 to TRBJ1-1; D not resolved. Germline V lookup: CDR1 LNHNV, CDR2 YYDKDF (reference sequence). The V and J ends lost 0 bases and 11 bases respectively, with 13 bases between them. The CDR3 sequence is 13 residues long. The CDR3 DNA follows: TGTGCCACCAGCAGAGATGAGTCGATTCACGCTTTCTTT. This gives the protein CATSRDESIHAFF.

This clonotype was picked up many times. The CDR3 sequence: CASSRQLSGETQYF. In DNA form, the CDR3 reads TGTGCCAGCAGTCGTCAGTTATCCGGGGAGACCCAGTACTTC. This chain joins TRBV2 and TRBJ2-5, with D hard to call. This CDR3 region has 14 residues. Trimming pared 5 bases from V and 5 bases from J, leaving 15 bases between. Germline V gene data show CDR1 as SNHLY and CDR2 as FYNNEI. Using reference TRBV2 and TRBJ2-5 for the parts outside the CDR3, the full variable domain is EPEVTQTPSHQVTQMGQEVILRCVPISNHLYFYWYRQILGQKVEFLVSFYNNEISEKSEIFDDQFSVERPDGSNFTLKIRSTKLEDSAMYFCASSRQLSGETQYFGPGTRLLVL.

The V and J genes are TRBV10-3 and TRBJ1-5, with a tentative D call TRBD1 (6 bases). V was shortened by 0 bases and J by 4 bases, with 10 bases between the two germline ends. This CDR3 has 15 amino acids. Germline values: CDR1 ENHRY, CDR2 SYGVKD. The CDR3 here is CAISESGGVNQPQHF. Here the CDR3 DNA reads TGTGCCATCAGTGAGTCAGGGGGGGTGAATCAGCCCCAGCATTTT.

This clonotype was observed a few times. The rearrangement uses TRBV18 and TRBJ2-1, with 10 bases that match TRBD1. Looked up from germline, CDR1 is KGHSH and CDR2 is LQKENI. The CDR3 has 17 residues. V lost 3 bases to trimming and J lost 2 bases; unmatched junction nucleotides: 7. CDR3 loop: CASSPPLGQGPYNEQFF. In DNA, the CDR3 is TGTGCCAGCTCACCCCCGTTGGGACAGGGGCCCTACAATGAGCAGTTCTTC.

This clonotype was recorded a few times. The V call is TRBV19, the J call TRBJ2-7; 7 nucleotides line up with TRBD1. The CDR3 length is 14 residues. The V and J ends lost 5 bases and 5 bases, in that order; junction bases with no gene match: 9. CDR1 and CDR2 from the germline V gene are LNHDA and SQIVND (reference sequence). The CDR3 loop is CASSVDRDSDEQYF. CDR3 DNA sequence: TGTGCCAGTAGTGTCGACCGGGACAGCGACGAGCAGTACTTC. Looking up the rest from reference TRBV19 and TRBJ2-7 gives the full variable domain: DGGITQSPKYLFRKEGQNVTLSCEQNLNHDAMYWYRQDPGQGLRLIYYSQIVNDFQKGDIAEGYSVSREKKESFPLTVTSAQKNPTAFYLCASSVDRDSDEQYFGPGTRLTVT.

The chain carries TRBV5-1 and TRBJ2-7; 12 bases fit TRBD1. From germline, CDR1 is SGHRS and CDR2 YFSETQ. Trimming took 5 bases from V and 4 from J; bases not matched to a gene: 7. The CDR3 extends over 15 amino acids. The CDR3 sequence: CASRGQGQGAYEQYF. CDR3 DNA sequence: TGCGCCAGCAGGGGCCAGGGACAGGGGGCGTACGAGCAGTACTTC.

This clonotype came up many times. The V and J genes are TRBV2 and TRBJ1-1; D remains ambiguous. Trimming took 5 bases from V and 3 from J, leaving 13 bases between them. This CDR3 has 14 residues. Per the germline V gene, CDR1 is SNHLY and CDR2 is FYNNEI. The CDR3 region is CASSLMRADTEAFF. As DNA, the CDR3 is TGTGCCAGCAGTCTAATGCGTGCGGACACTGAAGCTTTCTTT. Variable domain in full (rest from reference TRBV2 and TRBJ1-1): EPEVTQTPSHQVTQMGQEVILRCVPISNHLYFYWYRQILGQKVEFLVSFYNNEISEKSEIFDDQFSVERPDGSNFTLKIRSTKLEDSAMYFCASSLMRADTEAFFGQGTRLTVV.

CDR3: CASSLGVAREQFF. CDR3 nucleotide sequence: TGTGCCAGCAGTTTAGGGGTAGCCAGAGAGCAGTTCTTC. This chain joins TRBV27 and TRBJ2-1; D unresolved. The CDR3 runs 13 residues. Germline CDR1 reads MNHEY; CDR2 reads SMNVEV (reference sequence). V was clipped by 2 bases and J by 10 bases, with 12 bases between them.

Ten or more counts support this clonotype. The chain employs TRBV30 and TRBJ2-1; the match to TRBD2 covers 8 bases. Germline CDR1 is GTSNPN and CDR2 is SVGIG (reference sequence). V was pared by 5 bases and J by 6 bases, with 9 bases of the junction left unmatched. The CDR3 sequence is 14 residues long. CDR3 DNA: TGTGCCTGGGCGAGCGGGAGAGTTACCAATGAGCAGTTCTTC. This sequence encodes CAWASGRVTNEQFF.

This clonotype was recorded many times. The chain has TRBV3-1 and TRBJ1-1; 7 bases align to TRBD1. This CDR3 contains 12 residues. J gave up 8 bases and V 2 bases, and 2 bases lay outside the gene matches. Germline V CDR1 and CDR2: LGHDT, YNNKEL (reference sequence). The CDR3 DNA reads TGTGCCAGCAGCCAAAGGGGACAGGAAGCTTTCTTT. Its translation: CASSQRGQEAFF.

This clonotype was picked up many times. V and J are TRBV2 and TRBJ2-5; 13 bases align to TRBD2. Germline assignment: CDR1 SNHLY and CDR2 FYNNEI. CDR3 length equals 16 residues. The V gene end was trimmed by 6 bases and the J gene end by 4 bases; junction bases not matched to a gene: 8. CDR3 in DNA: TGTGCCAGCAGCGCAGGACTAGCGGGAGTTCGAGAGACCCAGTACTTC. It is translated as CASSAGLAGVRETQYF.